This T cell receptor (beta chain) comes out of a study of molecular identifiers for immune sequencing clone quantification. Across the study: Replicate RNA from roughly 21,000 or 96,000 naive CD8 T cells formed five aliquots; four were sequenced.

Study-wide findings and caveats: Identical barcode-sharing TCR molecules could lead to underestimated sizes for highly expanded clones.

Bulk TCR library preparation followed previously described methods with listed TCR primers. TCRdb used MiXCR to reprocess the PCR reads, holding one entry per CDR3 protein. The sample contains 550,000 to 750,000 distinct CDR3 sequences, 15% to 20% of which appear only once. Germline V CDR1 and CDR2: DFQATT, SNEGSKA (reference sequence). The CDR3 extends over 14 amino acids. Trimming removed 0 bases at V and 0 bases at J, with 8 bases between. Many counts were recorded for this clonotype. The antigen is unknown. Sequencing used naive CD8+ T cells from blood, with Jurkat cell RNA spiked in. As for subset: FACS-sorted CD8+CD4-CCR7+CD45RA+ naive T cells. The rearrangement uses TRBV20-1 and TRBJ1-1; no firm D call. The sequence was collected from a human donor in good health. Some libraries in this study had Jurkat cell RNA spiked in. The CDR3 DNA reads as TGCAGTGCTAGAGATGAAGGAATGAACACTGAAGCTTTCTTT. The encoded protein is CSARDEGMNTEAFF.